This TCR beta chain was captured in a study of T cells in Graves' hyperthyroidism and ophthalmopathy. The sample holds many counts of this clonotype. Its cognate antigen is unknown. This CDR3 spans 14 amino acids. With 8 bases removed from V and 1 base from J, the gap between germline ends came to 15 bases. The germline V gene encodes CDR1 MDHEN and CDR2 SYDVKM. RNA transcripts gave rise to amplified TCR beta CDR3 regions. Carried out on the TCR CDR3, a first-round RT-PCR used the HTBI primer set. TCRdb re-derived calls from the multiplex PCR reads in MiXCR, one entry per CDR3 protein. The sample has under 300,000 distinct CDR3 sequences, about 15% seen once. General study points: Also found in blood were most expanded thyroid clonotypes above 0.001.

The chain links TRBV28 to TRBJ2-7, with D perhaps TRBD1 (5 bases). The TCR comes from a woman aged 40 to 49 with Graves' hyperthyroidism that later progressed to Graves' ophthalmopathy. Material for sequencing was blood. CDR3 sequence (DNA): TGTGCCAGCTCGCAAGCAGGGCCTTCCTACGAGCAGTACTTC. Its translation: CASSQAGPSYEQYF.